The clone carrying this T cell receptor beta chain was seen at least ten times. What it recognizes is unknown. Patients were all untreated before their thyroid surgery. TCRdb redid the clone calls on the PCR reads using MiXCR. The repertoire has 20,000 to 30,000 clones, 10% to 15% of them found once; the top ten carry approximately 4.9%. Trimming shortened V by 5 bases and J by 8 bases, and 7 bases separated the two germline ends. The CDR3 contains 11 residues. This sample was included in a study of metastatic and nonmetastatic thyroid tumors. The wider study: The comparison covered peripheral blood and tumor or nodule tissue in malignant and benign thyroid patients.

Study conclusions and caveats: When malignant thyroid tumors were compared with benign nodules, TCR beta diversity was reportedly significantly higher in the malignant tumors. This held in both blood and tumor samples.

The receptor was isolated from a female donor with papillary thyroid cancer or a benign thyroid nodule (not recorded which). Some clones in this sample may be carry-over from other donors' samples. The gene calls are TRBV12-3 or TRBV12-4 and TRBJ2-1; D unresolved. The sample was blood. CDR3 sequence reads: CASSTLDEQFF. The DNA of the CDR3 is TGTGCCAGCAGTACCCTAGATGAGCAGTTCTTC.